This T cell receptor beta chain was captured in a study of cytomegalovirus exposure and HLA in healthy donors. It was with 60 Vbeta and 13 Jbeta primers that the PCR ran. Measured with immunoSEQ multiplex PCR; TCRdb has only the in-frame clones, and not every one. The sample includes around 130,000 clones, roughly 82% of them seen just once. Per the germline V gene, CDR1 is GTSNPN and CDR2 is SVGIG (reference sequence). This CDR3 spans 12 amino acids. V shed 2 bases and J shed 3 bases, with 8 bases lying between them. Sequences were obtained from PBMCs. The receptor was derived from a woman between 18 and 29 years old in good health and CMV-seropositive. The V gene is TRBV30, the J gene TRBJ2-7; D remains ambiguous. The CDR3 is CAWSISNYEQYF. DNA for the CDR3: TGTGCCTGGAGTATCAGTAACTACGAGCAGTACTTC.